This TCR beta chain originates from a study of siplizumab effects on memory and regulatory T cells. Sequencing was performed with immunoSEQ multiplex PCR; in TCRdb, only in-frame clones are kept and a portion is missing. Of about 120,000 clones listed, 85% to 95% are singletons. Germline loops: CDR1 LNHDA, CDR2 SQIVND (reference sequence). The J segment lost 7 bases and the V segment lost 3 bases, leaving 14 bases of the junction unmatched. CDR3 length equals 17 residues. The sequenced sample consisted of non-Treg CD4+ T cells sorted from blood. The chain uses TRBV19 and TRBJ1-5; TRBD1 aligns across 8 bases. The TCR originated in a human donor in good health. The CDR3 reads CASSISADRGLRQPQHF. CDR3 bases: TGTGCCAGTAGTATCTCGGCCGACAGGGGATTAAGGCAGCCCCAGCATTTT.